The entry that follows covers one T cell receptor beta chain sequence. Its antigen is unknown. The entry originates in a study of T cell repertoires in cytomegalovirus infection. Study overall: Public TCR beta signature analysis indicated the presence of both CMV infection and matching HLA type.

CDR1 is SQVTM, CDR2 ANQGSEA, per germline. The CDR3 has 14 amino acids. V lost 5 bases and J 2 bases, leaving 15 bases between the germline ends. Overall study findings and caveats: HLA-C-restricted CMV-specific TCR beta clonotypes prevailed in the ex vivo response.

TCRdb processed the reads anew with MiXCR; each CDR3 protein has one entry. The sample lists 300,000 to 400,000 distinct CDR3 sequences, 15% to 20% seen once, with less than 9.5% in the top ten. The sequenced sample consisted of PBMCs. The TCR sequence derives from a human donor in good health (CMV status not recorded). Some clones in this sample may be carry-over from other donors' samples. The chain recombines TRBV29-1 with TRBJ2-5; D possibly matches TRBD1 or TRBD2 (6 bases each). The CDR3 coding sequence is TGCAGCGTTAGGCCAGGAGGGGGGCAAGAGACCCAGTACTTC. Residues: CSVRPGGGQETQYF.